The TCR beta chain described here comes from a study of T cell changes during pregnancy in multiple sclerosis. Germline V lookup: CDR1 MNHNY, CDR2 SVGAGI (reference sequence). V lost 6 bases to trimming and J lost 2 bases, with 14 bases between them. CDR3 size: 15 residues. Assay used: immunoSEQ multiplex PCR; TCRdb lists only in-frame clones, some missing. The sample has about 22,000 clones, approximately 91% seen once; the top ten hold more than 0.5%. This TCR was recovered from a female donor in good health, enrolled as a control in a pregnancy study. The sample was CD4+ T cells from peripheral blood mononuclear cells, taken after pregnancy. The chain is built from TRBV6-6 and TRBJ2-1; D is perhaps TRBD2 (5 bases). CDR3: CASSQDGMTYNEQFF. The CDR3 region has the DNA TGTGCCAGCAGCCAGGACGGGATGACCTACAATGAGCAGTTCTTC.